This entry lists 25 T cell receptor beta chains sequenced from one sample in a study of T cells in localized non-small cell lung cancer. The data were produced by immunoSEQ multiplex PCR, yet TCRdb's version contains in-frame clones alone and is incomplete. The data hold tens of thousands of clones, with 90% observed a single time. The sequencing here drew on peripheral blood, taken before any cancer treatment. The receptors stem from a woman between 35 and 70 years old with stage I lung adenocarcinoma.

This chain joins TRBV5-1 and TRBJ2-5; D not resolved. V was cut by 0 bases and J by 5 bases, with 5 bases left in between. From germline, CDR1 is SGHRS and CDR2 YFSETQ. The CDR3 covers 12 residues. The CDR3: CASSLDAETQYF. CDR3 coding DNA: TGCGCCAGCAGCTTGGACGCCGAGACCCAGTACTTC.

J is TRBJ2-1 and V is TRBV28; D possibly corresponds to TRBD1 (5 bases). The CDR3 extends over 14 amino acids. The ends were cut back, 6 bases at V and 9 bases at J, with 18 bases in the middle. Germline lookup yields CDR1 MDHEN and CDR2 SYDVKM. The CDR3 is CASSLLGVMGEQFF. The CDR3 region has the DNA TGTGCCAGCAGCCTGTTAGGGGTTATGGGTGAGCAGTTCTTC. Looking up the rest from reference TRBV28 and TRBJ2-1 gives the full variable domain: DVKVTQSSRYLVKRTGEKVFLECVQDMDHENMFWYRQDPGLGLRLIYFSYDVKMKEKGDIPEGYSVSREKKERFSLILESASTNQTSMYLCASSLLGVMGEQFFGPGTRLTVL.

The chain is built from TRBV11-3 and TRBJ2-7; D gene unclear. CDR1 and CDR2 (germline): SGHNT, YENEEA. This CDR3 has 12 amino acids. V shed 4 bases and J shed 7 bases, with 11 bases lying between them. CDR3 region: CASSYTVGEQYF. Here the CDR3 DNA reads TGTGCCAGCAGCTACACAGTGGGAGAGCAGTACTTC.

The J gene is TRBJ1-1, the V gene TRBV28; D call uncertain. From germline, CDR1 is MDHEN and CDR2 SYDVKM. V lost 1 base to trimming and J lost 0 bases, with 9 bases between them. The CDR3 consists of 15 residues. The DNA for the CDR3 is TGTGCCAGCAGTTTATCAAGTGTCATGAACACTGAAGCTTTCTTT. It translates to CASSLSSVMNTEAFF.

The V and J genes are TRBV7-2 and TRBJ1-1; D is perhaps TRBD1 (6 bases). CDR1 and CDR2 (germline): SGHTA, FQGNSA. Trimming cost V 2 bases and J 12 bases, with 16 bases left between them. The CDR3 has 13 amino acids. CDR3 amino acids: CASSLSGRGPTFF. In nucleotides, the CDR3 is TGTGCCAGCAGCTTAAGCGGCAGGGGACCGACTTTCTTT.

This sequence joins TRBV5-6 and TRBJ2-3; maybe TRBD1 (6 bases). The CDR3 length is 15 residues. Germline CDR1 reads SGHDT; CDR2 reads YYEEEE. V lost 1 base and J 2 bases, leaving 11 bases between the germline ends. The CDR3 sequence is CASSLRDTYTDTQYF. CDR3 sequence (DNA): TGTGCCAGCAGCTTGAGGGACACCTACACAGATACGCAGTATTTT. The full variable domain, its missing parts supplied by reference TRBV5-6 and TRBJ2-3, is DAGVTQSPTHLIKTRGQQVTLRCSPKSGHDTVSWYQQALGQGPQFIFQYYEEEERQRGNFPDRFSGHQFPNYSSELNVNALLLGDSALYLCASSLRDTYTDTQYFGPGTRLTVL.

Here the CDR3 DNA reads TGTGCCAGCTCACCGGACCGAAACAATTACTACGAGCAGTACTTC. Protein sequence: CASSPDRNNYYEQYF. V gene TRBV18 combines with J gene TRBJ2-7; no firm D call. The length of the CDR3 is 15 residues. The V gene lost 3 bases and the J gene lost 3 bases, with 15 bases spanning the gap. Germline CDR1 and CDR2: KGHSH and LQKENI.

Of note for this clone: This CDR3 is also generated by other DNA sequences in the sample. This rearrangement joins TRBV7-6 to TRBJ2-7; the D gene is possibly TRBD1 (5 bases). This CDR3 has 15 amino acids. Germline V gene data show CDR1 as SGHVS and CDR2 as FNYEAQ. Deletions cut 0 bases from V and 2 bases from J, with 11 bases between. The CDR3 loop is CASSLASDSTYEQYF. The CDR3 coding sequence is TGTGCCAGCAGCTTAGCAAGTGACAGTACCTACGAGCAGTACTTC.

The chain employs TRBV7-2 and TRBJ2-2; D possibly corresponds to TRBD1 (6 bases). The CDR3 extends over 14 amino acids. The V end was cut by 2 bases, the J end by 5 bases, with 9 bases between. In germline, CDR1 is SGHTA, CDR2 FQGNSA. The CDR3 protein is CASSLSQGTGELFF. CDR3 nucleotide sequence: TGTGCCAGCAGCTTATCCCAGGGGACCGGGGAGCTGTTTTTT.

The rearrangement joins TRBV27 to TRBJ1-4; 8 nucleotides match TRBD1. V lost 6 bases and J lost 0; bases outside the gene matches: 12. The CDR3 runs to 18 residues. Germline lookup yields CDR1 MNHEY and CDR2 SMNVEV (reference sequence). CDR3 amino acids: CASRDGTGIFSTNEKLFF. In DNA form, the CDR3 reads TGTGCCAGCAGGGACGGGACAGGCATCTTTTCAACTAATGAAAAACTGTTTTTT.

The V and J genes are TRBV30 and TRBJ1-4; 8 bases align to TRBD1. This CDR3 has 14 residues. Germline trimming cut 0 bases from V and 8 bases from J; bases unmatched to any gene: 5. Germline CDR1 reads GTSNPN; CDR2 reads SVGIG (reference sequence). The CDR3: CAWSVQGANEKLFF. In DNA, the CDR3 is TGTGCCTGGAGTGTTCAGGGGGCGAACGAAAAACTGTTTTTT.

This clone was counted only a few times. The chain has TRBV7-2 and TRBJ1-1; TRBD1 might be the D (5 bases). Germline V gene data show CDR1 as SGHTA and CDR2 as FQGNSA. With 1 base removed from V and 10 bases from J, the gap between germline ends came to 10 bases. CDR3 size: 12 residues. CDR3 in amino acids: CASSLGQTLAFF. The CDR3 DNA reads as TGTGCCAGCAGCTTAGGACAGACGTTAGCTTTCTTT. Filled out from reference TRBV7-2 and TRBJ1-1, the complete variable domain reads GAGVSQSPSNKVTEKGKDVELRCDPISGHTALYWYRQSLGQGLEFLIYFQGNSAPDKSGLPSDRFSAERTGGSVSTLTIQRTQQEDSAVYLCASSLGQTLAFFGQGTRLTVV.

Concerning this clone itself: Here the CDR3 omits its conserved ending phenylalanine or tryptophan, so a read error is the likely source. This CDR3 is CATAPAGLQQPQHL. The CDR3 DNA is TGTGCCACAGCCCCAGCAGGGCTCCAGCAGCCCCAGCATCTT. This chain links TRBV10-3 with TRBJ1-5, with D perhaps matching TRBD1 (5 bases). The CDR3 loop spans 14 amino acids. The V end was cut by 10 bases, the J end by 7 bases, with 20 bases between. Per germline, CDR1 ENHRY and CDR2 SYGVKD.

This clone appeared a single time. The chain employs TRBV12-2 and TRBJ1-3; the D call of TRBD1 is as the table states it, not checked on the DNA. TRBV12-2 is recorded as a pseudogene. The CDR3 totals 14 residues. CDR3 DNA: TGTGCAAGTCGCTTCTCGACAGGGGGAAACACCATATATTTT. Encoded protein: CASRFSTGGNTIYF.

The chain links TRBV9 to TRBJ2-2; no definite D call. This CDR3 has 16 amino acids. The V end was cut by 5 bases, the J end by 4 bases, with 18 bases between. Germline V gene data show CDR1 as SGDLS and CDR2 as YYNGEE. CDR3 nucleotide sequence: TGTGCCAGCAGTGGACGTGACGGGTCTCCCACCGGGGAGCTGTTTTTT. Amino acids: CASSGRDGSPTGELFF.

V gene TRBV6-6 combines with J gene TRBJ1-1, with a tentative D call TRBD1 (5 bases). Trimming cost V 2 bases and J 0 bases, with 10 bases left between them. Germline V gene data show CDR1 as MNHNY and CDR2 as SVGAGI (reference sequence). The CDR3 is 15 residues long. CDR3 residues: CASSYEVRVNTEAFF. The DNA of the CDR3 is TGTGCCAGCAGTTACGAGGTCAGGGTGAACACTGAAGCTTTCTTT.

With respect to this clone: A junction boundary mismatches the germline segment, possibly from a read error. The genes are TRBV5-6 and TRBJ2-2, with D perhaps TRBD1 or TRBD2 (5 bases each). Germline V gene lookup returns CDR1 SGHDT and CDR2 YYEEEE. CDR3 length: 14 residues. In DNA form, the CDR3 reads TGTGCCAGCAGTTTGGGTGGGGGCACCGGGGAGCTGTTTTTT. This codes for CASSLGGGTGELFF.

The rearrangement joins TRBV25-1 to TRBJ1-5; 9 bases are shared with TRBD1. V shed 6 bases and J 6 bases; nucleotides not matched to a gene: 6. The CDR3 has 14 residues. Germline CDR1 and CDR2: MGHDK and SYGVNS. The CDR3 region is CASSRTGATQPQHF. In DNA, the CDR3 is TGTGCCAGCAGCAGGACAGGGGCCACTCAGCCCCAGCATTTT.

The rearrangement links TRBV9 to TRBJ2-7; D is uncertain. CDR3 length: 15 residues. V lost 0 bases and J 2 bases, leaving 12 bases between the germline ends. Germline V gives CDR1 SGDLS, CDR2 YYNGEE. CDR3 residues: CASSVEPSSPYEQYF. CDR3 nucleotides: TGTGCCAGCAGCGTAGAACCTAGTAGCCCCTACGAGCAGTACTTC.

This chain uses TRBV5-6 with TRBJ1-3; the D gene is possibly TRBD1 (5 bases). The CDR3 has 16 residues. Trimming left V 3 bases short and J 0 bases short, with 13 bases between. CDR1 and CDR2 (germline): SGHDT, YYEEEE. The CDR3 coding sequence is TGTGCCAGCAGCTCGTCGGGACTCAGCTCTGGAAACACCATATATTTT. Translation gives CASSSSGLSSGNTIYF.

Only one count was recorded for this clone. This sequence joins TRBV9 and TRBJ2-2; 12 nucleotides agree with TRBD2. V lost 3 bases to trimming and J lost 4 bases; unmatched junction nucleotides: 4. The CDR3 spans 16 residues. Germline-derived CDR1 and CDR2 are SGDLS and YYNGEE. This CDR3 reads CASSGGTSGPTGELFF. CDR3 nucleotide sequence: TGTGCCAGCAGCGGAGGGACTAGCGGGCCCACCGGGGAGCTGTTTTTT.

This sequence joins TRBV18 and TRBJ2-1, with D possibly being TRBD2 (5 bases). V was pared by 6 bases and J by 9 bases, with 24 bases between. The CDR3 runs 16 residues. The V gene's germline CDR1 is KGHSH and CDR2 LQKENI. The CDR3 DNA reads TGTGCCAGCTCCCGGCGGGCTAGCCTCGAAGAGGGTGAGCAGTTCTTC. This gives the protein CASSRRASLEEGEQFF.

V usage is TRBV9 and J usage is TRBJ1-1; 10 nucleotides line up with TRBD1. Germline CDR1 is SGDLS and CDR2 is YYNGEE. The V segment lost 3 bases and the J segment 11 bases; nucleotides outside the gene matches: 7. The CDR3 spans 13 residues. The chain's CDR3 is CASSGSTGGAAFF. As DNA, the CDR3 is TGTGCCAGCAGCGGGTCGACAGGGGGCGCGGCTTTCTTT.

The V call is TRBV30, the J call TRBJ2-1, with no clear D. The CDR3 runs 16 residues. The V end lost 0 bases, the J end lost 2 bases, and 14 bases lay between the germline ends. The V gene's germline CDR1 is GTSNPN and CDR2 SVGIG (reference sequence). The CDR3 protein is CAWSVWQTETYNEQFF. The CDR3 nucleotides are TGTGCCTGGAGTGTGTGGCAGACGGAAACCTACAATGAGCAGTTCTTC.

This chain uses TRBV19 with TRBJ1-5, with 11 positions matching TRBD1. J lost 4 bases, V lost 2 bases, and 4 bases had no gene match. In germline, CDR1 is LNHDA, CDR2 SQIVND (reference sequence). The CDR3 is 16 residues long. CDR3 sequence reads: CASSITGTGGNQPQHF. The CDR3 nucleotides are TGTGCCAGTAGTATAACCGGGACAGGGGGAAATCAGCCCCAGCATTTT.